This T cell receptor (beta chain) was retrieved from a study of cytomegalovirus exposure and HLA in healthy donors. For the study at large: Roughly 180 million T cells yielded roughly 100 million unique TCR beta sequences, as an earlier analysis found. General study points: The records held CMV serostatus as the only immune exposure information. Among TCR beta chains, those listed as cytomegalovirus-associated numbered over 150.

This clone was observed a few times. Antigen: not known. Donors consisted of healthy bone marrow donors. The V gene's germline CDR1 is SNHLY and CDR2 FYNNEI. This CDR3 has 14 amino acids. Trimming cost V 8 bases and J 9 bases; bases outside gene matches: 13. Researchers ran the PCR with 60 Vbeta and 13 Jbeta primers. Profiled with immunoSEQ multiplex PCR; TCRdb holds only in-frame clones, not every one. The table has roughly 120,000 clones, around 79% seen once. The sample was PBMCs. The chain couples TRBV2 to TRBJ2-1; 7 nucleotides align to TRBD2. This sequence was found in a woman in her 30s in good health and CMV-seronegative. CDR3 nucleotide sequence: TGTGCCAGCGGGATGACTAAGCGGGACGGTGAGCAGTTCTTC. As protein: CASGMTKRDGEQFF.